This T cell receptor beta chain came from a study of T-cell reconstitution after alpha-beta-depleted transplantation in children. With 11 bases removed from V and 5 bases from J, the gap between germline ends came to 16 bases. The CDR3 covers 13 residues. CDR1 and CDR2 (germline): MNHEY, SVGEGT. Many counts were recorded for this clonotype. A library of TCRbeta sequences, prepared with unique molecular identifiers, was generated. One entry per CDR3 protein, called by TCRdb with MiXCR from the PCR reads. The sample yields over 550,000 distinct CDR3 sequences, about 10% seen once. This receptor was obtained from a human donor who donated a stem cell graft to a child with acute myeloid leukemia. The V call is TRBV6-2 or TRBV6-3, the J call TRBJ2-1; a possible D gene is TRBD1 (6 bases). This sample comprised PBMCs from the stem cell graft donor, obtained from the stem cell graft. The chain's CDR3 is CAGQDRLNNEQFF. DNA for the CDR3: TGTGCCGGACAAGACAGGCTGAACAATGAGCAGTTCTTC.